Sequencing of this TCR beta chain was carried out in a study of blood T cell repertoires in COVID-19. Study-level background: Some COVID-19 samples were acute and others convalescent; all came from the United States, Italy and Spain. Sample material is recorded as cDNA or gDNA derived from T cells, B-cell-depleted T cells, or PBMCs.

Trimming took off 1 base at V and 6 bases at J, with 9 bases between the two ends. The CDR3 contains 13 residues. CDR1 is SGHNT, CDR2 YENEEA, per germline. In the authors' workflow: Counts of nucleated cells, estimated from reference gene primer amplification, were obtained. Some clones are missing from TCRdb's copy, which holds only in-frame ones; the method was immunoSEQ multiplex PCR. V and J calls and clone size are those listed in that table; D and trimming were worked out from the DNA. The sample carries roughly 70,000 clones, 87% recorded once. The receptor was derived from a man in his forties or fifties with active COVID-19. The chain joins TRBV11-3 to TRBJ1-1, with D possibly matching TRBD1 (6 bases). Sequencing was performed on peripheral blood. The chain's CDR3 is CASSLGRGAEAFF. As DNA, the CDR3 is TGTGCCAGCAGCTTAGGCAGGGGCGCTGAAGCTTTCTTT. Full variable domain (remainder filled in from reference TRBV11-3 and TRBJ1-1): EAGVVQSPRYKIIEKKQPVAFWCNPISGHNTLYWYLQNLGQGPELLIRYENEEAVDDSQLPKDRFSAERLKGVDSTLKIQPAELGDSAVYLCASSLGRGAEAFFGQGTRLTVV.